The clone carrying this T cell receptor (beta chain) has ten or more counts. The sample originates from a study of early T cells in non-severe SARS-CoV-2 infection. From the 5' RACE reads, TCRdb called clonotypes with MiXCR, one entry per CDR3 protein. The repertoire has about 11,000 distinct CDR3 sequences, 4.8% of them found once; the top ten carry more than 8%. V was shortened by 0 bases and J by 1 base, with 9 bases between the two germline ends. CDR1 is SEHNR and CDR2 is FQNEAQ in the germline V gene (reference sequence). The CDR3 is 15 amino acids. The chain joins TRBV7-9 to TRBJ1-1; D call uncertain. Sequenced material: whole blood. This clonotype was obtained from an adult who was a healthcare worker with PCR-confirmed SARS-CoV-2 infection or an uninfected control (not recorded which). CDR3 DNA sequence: TGTGCCAGCAGCTTAGCCAGCATCGGGAACACTGAAGCTTTCTTT. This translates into CASSLASIGNTEAFF.